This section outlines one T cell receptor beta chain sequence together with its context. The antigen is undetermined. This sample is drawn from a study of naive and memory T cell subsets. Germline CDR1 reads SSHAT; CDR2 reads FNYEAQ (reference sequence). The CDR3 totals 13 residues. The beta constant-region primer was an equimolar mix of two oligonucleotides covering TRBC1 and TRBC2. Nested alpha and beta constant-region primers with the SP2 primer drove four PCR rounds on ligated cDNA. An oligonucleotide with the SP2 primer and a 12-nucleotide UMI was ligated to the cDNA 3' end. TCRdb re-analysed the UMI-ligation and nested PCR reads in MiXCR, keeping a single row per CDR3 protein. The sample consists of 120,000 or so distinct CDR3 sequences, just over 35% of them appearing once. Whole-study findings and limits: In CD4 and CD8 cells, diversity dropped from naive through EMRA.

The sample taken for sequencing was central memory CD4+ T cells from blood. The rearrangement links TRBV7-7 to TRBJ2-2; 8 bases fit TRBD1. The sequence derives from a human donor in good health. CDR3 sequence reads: CATTRGRAGELFF. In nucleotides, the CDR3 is TGTGCTACGACCAGGGGGCGGGCCGGGGAGCTGTTTTTT.